The text below deals with one T cell receptor (beta chain). The table lists this clonotype with a few counts. Which antigen it targets is not known. No quality values exist for individual bases; no much larger clone is one base distant. The entry originates in a study of type 1 and type 2 diabetes patients (dated by TCRdb to 2016 to 2017). Study-level background: The cohort comprised about ten type 1 diabetes patients, a few type 2 diabetes patients and about 6 nondiabetic controls recruited in China. Across the study, CD4+ and CD8+ T cells were positively selected from PBMCs by means of CD4 or CD8 MicroBeads on MACS columns. A total of around 20 million paired-end reads was generated across the whole study. The study used high-throughput sequencing to profile TCRbeta repertoires and compare individuals with type 1 diabetes, type 2 diabetes and no diabetes. For the type 1 diabetes patients, the type 2 diabetes patients acted as a disease comparison group. V gene usage was similar between 20-cycle and roughly 25-cycle amplification, suggesting similar primer efficiencies and random PCR bias. Sequencing of the TCRbeta libraries was paired-end and was performed on Illumina HiSeq 2000 or MiSeq instruments.

Points the paper makes about the study in general: The study groups were not matched for age and gender, which could possibly have biased interpretation. Because only a limited number of T2D and control samples were sequenced, some T1D-only HECs might also appear in more T2D or control samples. In both CD4+ and CD8+ T cells, type 2 diabetes repertoires were highly diverse and significantly more diverse than type 1 diabetes repertoires. Few highly-expanded CD4+ clones, median one, were found in type 2 diabetes patients, accounting for a median about 3.9% of reads. Type 2 diabetes and control samples had highly correlated V and J gene usage patterns, with an average between-sample correlation of roughly 0.97.

The run used an Illumina MiSeq. Genomic DNA from sorted T cell subsets served as template for TCRbeta CDR3 amplification. Multiplex PCR with 30 forward and 13 reverse primers amplified the TCRbeta CDR3 region. PCR products were purified with AMPure XP beads, then indices and adaptors were added in a second roughly 25-cycle PCR. Before sequencing, libraries were gel-purified with the QIAquick Gel Extraction Kit. The published analysis was carried out like this. Paired-end reads were merged using FLASH and were aligned with IgBLAST to IMGT V, D and J germline references. Reads with below 70% alignment identity to germline references were discarded, leaving 8.5 million to 13 million reads study-wide. Following IMGT definitions, CDR3 boundaries, reading frame and productivity were assigned. Highly-expanded clones were defined as clones at or above 1% of reads, and diversity was measured by normalized Shannon entropy. Unpaired two-tailed t-tests were used to test group differences in Shannon entropy. TCRdb passed the public sequencing reads through fastp at Q25 and MiXCR, retaining productive beta sequences. When rows share a CDR3 protein, they turn into one entry using the most common DNA and genes. TCRdb, not the original authors, processed these V and J calls. This sample has 280,000 or so distinct CDR3 sequences in its table, and 40% to 50% of those were observed once. Approximately 15% of the sample goes to the ten largest clones.

Standard classification criteria for type 1 or type 2 diabetes were met by all diabetic patients, and glucose and C-peptide were assessed by WHO-recommended methods. Donors with other autoimmune diseases or infections within the previous four weeks were excluded. An approximately 10-milliliter sample of peripheral blood was drawn from every participant. PBMCs were isolated with LymphoPrep density separation. The CDR3 holds 17 amino acids from the cysteine to the phenylalanine. Of all the DNA, just the CDR3 is kept, 51 bases in frame from base 1. The junction carries 14 bases between V and J, which are trimmed by 3 bases and 0 bases respectively. CDR1 and CDR2 were assigned from the germline V gene as SGHAT and FQNNGV.

Sequencing input: peripheral blood mononuclear cells (PBMCs). The V gene is TRBV11-2 and the J gene is TRBJ2-2; the D gene assignment is ambiguous. This receptor was identified in a man younger than 30 with type 2 diabetes. The CDR3 corresponds to CASSFLIRQTNTGELFF. Read as DNA, the sequence is TGTGCCAGCAGCTTCCTGATCAGACAAACGAACACCGGGGAGCTGTTTTTT.